The next 31 T cell receptor beta chains were all read from a single sample in a study of T cells after yellow fever vaccination. TCRdb re-called the 5' RACE reads through MiXCR, storing one row per CDR3 protein. The sample includes about 320,000 distinct CDR3 sequences, around 4.3% of them seen just once. Specimen: PBMCs, collected 15 days after the yellow fever booster vaccination. The receptors were sampled from a man between 18 and 35 years old who received the YFV17D yellow fever vaccine.

This clonotype was seen more than once but under ten times. CDR3 protein: CASSPRQGGDEKLFF. The CDR3 DNA reads TGTGCCAGCAGCCCACGACAGGGGGGCGATGAAAAACTGTTTTTT. The chain uses TRBV7-2 and TRBJ1-4; 9 bases fit TRBD1. The length of the CDR3 is 15 residues. In germline, CDR1 is SGHTA, CDR2 FQGNSA. Trimming cost V 5 bases and J 6 bases; bases outside gene matches: 7.

Notes on this clonotype: This could be a read error, since a much larger clone is one nucleotide away. The chain is built from TRBV9 and TRBJ2-7; tentative D call: TRBD1 (6 bases). The CDR3 has 13 residues. The V end lost 2 bases, the J end lost 9 bases, and 15 bases lay between the germline ends. Germline CDR1 and CDR2: SGDLS and YYNGEE. The chain's CDR3 is CASSVGTGSVQYF. CDR3 in DNA: TGTGCCAGCAGCGTCGGAACAGGGTCCGTGCAGTACTTC.

The V call is TRBV6-2 or TRBV6-3, the J call TRBJ1-5, with D uncertain. Germline V gives CDR1 MNHEY, CDR2 SVGEGT. V was trimmed by 2 bases and J by 4 bases, leaving 9 bases between them. This CDR3 has 14 residues. CDR3 region: CASSYEAENQPQHF. The DNA for the CDR3 is TGTGCCAGCAGTTACGAGGCGGAGAATCAGCCCCAGCATTTT.

This clonotype was picked up one time. The CDR3 sequence: CASSTAGGSTEAFF. The DNA of the CDR3 is TGTGCCAGCAGTACAGCCGGGGGTTCCACTGAAGCTTTCTTT. J is TRBJ1-1 and V is TRBV9; maybe TRBD1 (5 bases). Per germline, CDR1 SGDLS and CDR2 YYNGEE. This CDR3 has 14 amino acids. V was pared by 5 bases and J by 4 bases, with 15 bases between.

This clonotype was counted at least ten times. The rearrangement links TRBV7-9 to TRBJ1-6; D remains ambiguous. CDR1 SEHNR and CDR2 FQNEAQ come from the germline V gene (reference sequence). This CDR3 spans 13 amino acids. V lost 7 bases, J lost 13 bases, and 17 bases lay in between. The CDR3 loop is CASIRSAAEPLHF. The CDR3 region has the DNA TGTGCCAGCATCCGGTCGGCAGCTGAGCCCCTCCACTTT.

There are many counts of this clonotype. The chain recombines TRBV4-3 with TRBJ2-1; TRBD2 might be the D (6 bases). Germline-derived CDR1 and CDR2 are LGHNA and YSLEER. V was trimmed by 3 bases and J by 13 bases, leaving 16 bases between them. The CDR3 totals 13 residues. The CDR3 DNA follows: TGCGCCAGCAGCCAGAGGCCGGTGGGGGGACAGTTCTTC. It yields the protein CASSQRPVGGQFF.

V and J are TRBV5-1 and TRBJ1-4; no firm D call. CDR1 is SGHRS, CDR2 YFSETQ, per germline. V lost 0 bases, J lost 6 bases, and 12 bases lay in between. The CDR3 is 15 amino acids. The DNA of the CDR3 is TGCGCCAGCAGCTTGGGCTGGGGTTCCGATGAAAAACTGTTTTTT. Protein: CASSLGWGSDEKLFF.

There are a few counts of this clonotype. This sequence joins TRBV25-1 and TRBJ2-3; maybe TRBD1 (6 bases). From germline, CDR1 is MGHDK and CDR2 SYGVNS. Trimming shortened V by 2 bases and J by 6 bases, and 12 bases separated the two germline ends. The CDR3 totals 14 residues. The CDR3 protein is CASSEVSGADTQYF. In nucleotides, the CDR3 is TGTGCCAGCAGTGAAGTCTCAGGGGCCGATACGCAGTATTTT.

This clonotype was counted many times. This CDR3 is CASSPSRAQYF. The CDR3, as DNA: TGTGCCAGCAGTCCCTCCCGGGCGCAGTATTTT. The J gene is TRBJ2-3, the V gene TRBV12-3 or TRBV12-4; D is unresolved. This CDR3 has 11 residues. V dropped 5 bases and J dropped 10 bases, with 10 bases sitting between them.

This clonotype turned up a few times. The chain combines TRBV12-3 or TRBV12-4 with TRBJ1-6; D uncertain. This CDR3 comprises 14 residues. Trimming pared 3 bases from V and 8 bases from J, leaving 11 bases between. The CDR3 nucleotides are TGTGCCAGCAGTTTTAGAATTAACCATTCACCCCTCCACTTT. It is translated as CASSFRINHSPLHF.

This rearrangement joins TRBV5-1 to TRBJ1-2, with unresolved D. The germline V gene encodes CDR1 SGHRS and CDR2 YFSETQ. The CDR3 spans 15 residues. V lost 4 bases and J 2 bases, leaving 15 bases between the germline ends. This chain's CDR3 is CASSINQPHNYGYTF. The CDR3 DNA follows: TGCGCCAGCAGCATCAATCAACCCCACAACTATGGCTACACCTTC. Looking up the rest from reference TRBV5-1 and TRBJ1-2 gives the full variable domain: KAGVTQTPRYLIKTRGQQVTLSCSPISGHRSVSWYQQTPGQGLQFLFEYFSETQRNKGNFPGRFSGRQFSNSRSEMNVSTLELGDSALYLCASSINQPHNYGYTFGSGTRLTVV.

This clonotype occurred many times. The rearrangement joins TRBV6-1 to TRBJ2-6; no reliable D call. This CDR3 is 13 amino acids long. Trimming cost V 8 bases and J 0 bases, with 5 bases left between them. The V gene's germline CDR1 is MNHNS and CDR2 SASEGT. The CDR3 spells CASVLSGANVLTF. The CDR3 DNA is TGTGCCAGCGTTCTCTCTGGGGCCAACGTCCTGACTTTC.

In its sample, this clonotype was seen many times. The junction shows a germline mismatch at one end, possibly a read error. The chain recombines TRBV20-1 with TRBJ2-1; D could derive from TRBD1 or TRBD2 (5 bases each). The CDR3 sequence is 11 residues long. CDR1 and CDR2 from the germline V gene are DFQATT and SNEGSKA (reference sequence). CDR3 DNA: TGCAGTGCTAGAGCGGCCAGGGAGTACGTCTTC. This sequence encodes CSARAAREYVF.

This clonotype showed up many times. This rearrangement joins TRBV7-8 to TRBJ1-2; D remains ambiguous. This CDR3 region has 14 residues. Germline lookup yields CDR1 SGHVS and CDR2 FQNEAQ. V was pared by 0 bases and J by 4 bases, with 9 bases between. CDR3 DNA sequence: TGTGCCAGCAGCTTAGCTTCGGGGATCTATGGCTACACCTTC. Translating it yields CASSLASGIYGYTF. The complete variable domain, with remaining parts taken from reference TRBV7-8 and TRBJ1-2, reads GAGVSQSPRYKVAKRGQDVALRCDPISGHVSLFWYQQALGQGPEFLTYFQNEAQLDKSGLPSDRFFAERPEGSVSTLKIQRTQQEDSAVYLCASSLASGIYGYTFGSGTRLTVV.

In its sample, this clonotype was seen many times. This rearrangement joins TRBV12-3 or TRBV12-4 to TRBJ2-3; possible D gene TRBD2, 5 bases. V was trimmed by 3 bases and J by 2 bases, leaving 9 bases between them. The CDR3 spans 14 residues. This chain's CDR3 is CASSFSGYTDTQYF. In nucleotides, the CDR3 is TGTGCCAGCAGTTTCTCGGGATACACAGATACGCAGTATTTT.

This clonotype has ten or more counts. The chain recombines TRBV20-1 with TRBJ1-5, with 7 nucleotides matching TRBD1. The CDR3 covers 13 residues. The ends lost 3 bases at V and 5 bases at J; junction bases unmatched: 4. Germline CDR1 DFQATT, CDR2 SNEGSKA (reference sequence). CDR3 in DNA: TGCAGTGCTAGCAGGGGGGTCGATCAGCCCCAGCATTTT. The encoded protein is CSASRGVDQPQHF.

This clonotype has a handful of counts. This sequence joins TRBV7-2 and TRBJ2-5; 12 bases map to TRBD1. The CDR3 extends over 14 amino acids. From germline, CDR1 is SGHTA and CDR2 FQGNSA. V gave up 4 bases and J gave up 5 bases; unmatched junction bases: 2. The chain's CDR3 is CASSWDRGRETQYF. CDR3 DNA: TGTGCCAGCAGCTGGGACAGGGGGCGGGAGACCCAGTACTTC. Based on the CDR3 plus reference TRBV7-2 and TRBJ2-5, the full variable domain is GAGVSQSPSNKVTEKGKDVELRCDPISGHTALYWYRQSLGQGLEFLIYFQGNSAPDKSGLPSDRFSAERTGGSVSTLTIQRTQQEDSAVYLCASSWDRGRETQYFGPGTRLLVL.

The J gene is TRBJ1-2, the V gene TRBV21-1; whether TRBD1, the table's D call, matches the DNA was not checked. TRBV21-1 is assigned pseudogene status. The CDR3 runs 18 residues. CDR3 coding DNA: TGTGCCAGCAGCAAAGATTCCGGGGCCAGGGGGGATAGCTATGGCTACACCTTC. Protein sequence: CASSKDSGARGDSYGYTF.

The chain links TRBV3-1 to TRBJ1-1; D is uncertain. The V and J ends lost 4 bases and 7 bases respectively, with 7 bases between them. CDR1 LGHDT and CDR2 YNNKEL come from the germline V gene (reference sequence). CDR3 size: 11 residues. For the CDR3, the DNA is TGTGCCAGCAGCCGCCTGGATGAAGCTTTCTTT. Amino acid sequence: CASSRLDEAFF.

The chain uses TRBV5-1 and TRBJ1-1; no definite D call. CDR1 and CDR2 from the germline V gene are SGHRS and YFSETQ. CDR3 length: 14 amino acids. Between the trimmed V and J ends, which lost 4 bases and 1 base, there was a span of 11 bases. CDR3 coding DNA: TGCGCCAGCAGCGACCGGACTGCGAACACTGAAGCTTTCTTT. As protein: CASSDRTANTEAFF. The entire variable domain, with the rest obtained from reference TRBV5-1 and TRBJ1-1, is as follows: KAGVTQTPRYLIKTRGQQVTLSCSPISGHRSVSWYQQTPGQGLQFLFEYFSETQRNKGNFPGRFSGRQFSNSRSEMNVSTLELGDSALYLCASSDRTANTEAFFGQGTRLTVV.

J is TRBJ1-2 and V is TRBV21-1. TRBV21-1 is flagged as a pseudogene. This CDR3 is 15 amino acids long. CDR3 sequence reads: CASSINNWPRHGYTF. Here the CDR3 DNA reads TGTGCCAGCAGCATAAATAACTGGCCCAGGCATGGCTACACCTTC.

The chain combines TRBV12-3 or TRBV12-4 with TRBJ1-6, with 8 bases identical to TRBD1. The CDR3 totals 15 residues. The trim removed 2 bases at V and 7 bases at J, leaving 4 bases unmatched. Written as DNA, the CDR3 is TGTGCCAGCAGTTTATTCGGACAGGGAAATTCACCCCTCCACTTT. It encodes CASSLFGQGNSPLHF.

V is TRBV2 and J is TRBJ1-2, with 8 bases fitting TRBD1. Germline V lookup: CDR1 SNHLY, CDR2 FYNNEI. Trimming cost V 4 bases and J 3 bases; bases outside gene matches: 7. The CDR3 covers 15 residues. The chain's CDR3 is CASSALPTGDYGYTF. DNA of the CDR3: TGTGCCAGCAGTGCCCTACCGACAGGGGACTATGGCTACACCTTC.

This clonotype showed up many times. The CDR3 DNA sequence: TGTGCCAGCAGCTCGGACCTAGCCAAAAACATTCAGTACTTC. Protein sequence: CASSSDLAKNIQYF. The chain carries TRBV7-9 and TRBJ2-4; D uncertain. This CDR3 region has 14 residues. Germline values: CDR1 SEHNR, CDR2 FQNEAQ (reference sequence). Trimming shortened V by 4 bases and J by 0 bases, and 7 bases separated the two germline ends.

This clonotype was recorded many times. This CDR3 is CASSPRGRDRGQNYGYTF. CDR3 sequence (DNA): TGTGCCAGCTCACCCCGGGGCCGCGACAGGGGGCAGAACTATGGCTACACCTTC. This chain uses TRBV18 with TRBJ1-2; 10 bases fit TRBD1. CDR3 length: 18 amino acids. V lost 3 bases, J lost 2 bases, and 12 bases stayed unmatched. Per germline, CDR1 KGHSH and CDR2 LQKENI.

The sample holds many counts of this clonotype. The V and J genes are TRBV4-2 and TRBJ2-1; TRBD2 agrees at 11 bases. V was clipped by 2 bases and J by 8 bases; unmatched bases: 2. The CDR3 spans 14 residues. From germline, CDR1 is LGHNA and CDR2 YNFKEQ. In DNA form, the CDR3 reads TGTGCCAGCAGCCAACAACTAGCGGGGGATGAGCAGTTCTTC. It specifies CASSQQLAGDEQFF.

This chain joins TRBV11-3 and TRBJ2-5, with D hard to call. The V gene lost 1 base and the J gene lost 1 base, with 7 bases spanning the gap. Germline-derived CDR1 and CDR2 are SGHNT and YENEEA. The CDR3 covers 14 residues. In DNA, the CDR3 is TGTGCCAGCAGCTTAGGTCCCAGCCAAGAGACCCAGTACTTC. Encoded protein: CASSLGPSQETQYF.

V is TRBV28 and J is TRBJ2-1; 7 bases agree with TRBD2. The V segment lost 2 bases and the J segment 8 bases; nucleotides outside the gene matches: 12. Per germline, CDR1 MDHEN and CDR2 SYDVKM. The CDR3 length is 16 residues. CDR3 in DNA: TGTGCCAGCAGTTTACAGGGAGCGGGGAGGGTCGATGAGCAGTTCTTC. Protein: CASSLQGAGRVDEQFF.

This clonotype was detected a few times. This chain connects TRBV5-1 to TRBJ1-2, with a possible D match to TRBD1 (5 bases). Between the trimmed V and J ends, which lost 4 bases and 4 bases, there was a span of 17 bases. The CDR3 consists of 15 residues. Germline V gene lookup returns CDR1 SGHRS and CDR2 YFSETQ. CDR3 bases: TGCGCCAGCAGCCCCCGTACAGGACTCGTCTATGGCTACACCTTC. Protein: CASSPRTGLVYGYTF.

Many counts were recorded for this clonotype. The rearrangement uses TRBV5-1 and TRBJ2-1, with 8 nucleotides matching TRBD1. Germline trimming cut 7 bases from V and 8 bases from J; bases unmatched to any gene: 8. The CDR3 contains 13 residues. CDR1 is SGHRS, CDR2 YFSETQ, per germline. The CDR3 DNA reads TGCGCCAGCGGAAACCAGGGGGCTGATGAGCAGTTCTTC. It specifies CASGNQGADEQFF.

This clonotype was picked up many times. The V gene is TRBV5-1, the J gene TRBJ2-5; 10 bases fit TRBD2. Germline V gene sequence: CDR1 SGHRS, CDR2 YFSETQ. This CDR3 is 14 amino acids long. The J segment lost 5 bases and the V segment lost 4 bases, leaving 5 bases of the junction unmatched. CDR3 sequence reads: CASSLAGAWETQYF. CDR3 bases: TGCGCCAGCAGCCTAGCGGGGGCGTGGGAGACCCAGTACTTC.